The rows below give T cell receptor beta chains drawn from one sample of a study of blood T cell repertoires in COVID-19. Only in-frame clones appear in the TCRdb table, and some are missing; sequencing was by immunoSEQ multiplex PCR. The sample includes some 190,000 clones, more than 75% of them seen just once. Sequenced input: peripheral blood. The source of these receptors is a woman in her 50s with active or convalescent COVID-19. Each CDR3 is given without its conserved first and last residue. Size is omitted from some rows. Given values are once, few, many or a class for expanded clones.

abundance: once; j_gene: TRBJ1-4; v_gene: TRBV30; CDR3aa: AWSGPGTGENEKLF
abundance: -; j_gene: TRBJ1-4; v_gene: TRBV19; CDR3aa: ASSRNEGTANEKLF
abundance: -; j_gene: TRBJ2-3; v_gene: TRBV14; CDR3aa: ASSQDAGLVTDTQY
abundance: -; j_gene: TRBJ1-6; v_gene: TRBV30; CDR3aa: AWKVAGFYYNSPLH
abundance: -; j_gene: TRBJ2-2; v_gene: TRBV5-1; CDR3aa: ASSIDLSNTGELF
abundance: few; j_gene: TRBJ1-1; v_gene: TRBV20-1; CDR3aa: SASVQGINTEAF
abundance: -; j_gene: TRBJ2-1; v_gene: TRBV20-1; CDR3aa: SASGRGRSGGYNEQF
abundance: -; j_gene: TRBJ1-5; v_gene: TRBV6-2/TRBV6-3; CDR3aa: ASSPSPGTGGFNQPQH
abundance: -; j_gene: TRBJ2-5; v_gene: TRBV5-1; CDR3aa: ASTSGRAFGETQY
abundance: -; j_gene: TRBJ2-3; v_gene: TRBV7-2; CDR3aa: ASSPRLATDTQY
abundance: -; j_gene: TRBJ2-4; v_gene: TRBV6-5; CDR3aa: ASSYSGLLAKNIQY
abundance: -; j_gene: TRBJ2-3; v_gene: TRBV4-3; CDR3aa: ASSQDPTGGLADTQY
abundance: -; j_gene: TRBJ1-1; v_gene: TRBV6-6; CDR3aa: ASSLSPFTEAF
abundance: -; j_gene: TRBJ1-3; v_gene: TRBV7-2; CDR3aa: ASSRQGLGNTIY
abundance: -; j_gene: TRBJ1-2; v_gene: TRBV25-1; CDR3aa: ASSEQRDGYT